What follows describes a single TCR beta chain. This CDR3 has 14 residues. Trimming removed 6 bases from V and 3 bases from J; junction bases left unmatched: 7. The germline CDR1 and CDR2 sequences are LNHDA and SQIVND (reference sequence). The data stem from a study of shared T cell receptors in the human thymus. Produced via immunoSEQ multiplex PCR; TCRdb's table is partial and in-frame only. The data show more than 550,000 clones, roughly 88% seen once. This sample was shared with a second study, whose subject was human thymus T cells. From that study: Thymic material originated from resections removed in the course of corrective heart surgery. Related research has reported that thymic repertoires overlap highly among unrelated individuals.

V gene TRBV19 combines with J gene TRBJ1-1, with 7 nucleotides matching TRBD1. Sequencing was carried out using thymocytes. The origin of this receptor is a girl less than two years old with a congenital heart defect. DNA of the CDR3: TGTGCCAGTAGCCTGACAGGGCTATACACTGAAGCTTTCTTT. This sequence encodes CASSLTGLYTEAFF.